These 18 T cell receptor beta chains originate from one sample sequenced in a study of T cell responses to AZD1222 COVID-19 vaccine. Method: immunoSEQ multiplex PCR; TCRdb's copy keeps in-frame clones and lacks some. The sample lists over 100,000 clones, about 90% occurring once. Material: peripheral blood, obtained on day 0 of AZD1222 vaccination. The receptors stem from an adult in good health.

This sequence joins TRBV10-3 and TRBJ1-5; unclear D gene. Trimming stripped 5 bases from V and 1 base from J, with 9 bases between. The CDR3 is 14 amino acids. Germline CDR1 and CDR2: ENHRY and SYGVKD. CDR3: CAISRERSNQPQHF. The CDR3 DNA follows: TGTGCCATCAGTCGTGAACGGAGCAATCAGCCCCAGCATTTT.

The genes are TRBV10-3 and TRBJ2-2, with a weak D call TRBD1 (10 bases). V was trimmed by 11 bases and J by 4 bases, leaving 32 bases between them. The CDR3 runs 19 residues. Germline CDR1 is ENHRY and CDR2 is SYGVKD. The CDR3 here is CASRDRGGGRASGTGELFF. Written as DNA, the CDR3 is TGTGCCTCGAGGGACAGGGGAGGCGGGAGGGCCTCGGGCACCGGGGAGCTGTTTTTT.

The chain recombines TRBV4-1 with TRBJ1-1; no definite D call. Germline CDR1 and CDR2: MGHRA and YSYEKL. V lost 2 bases and J lost 7, with 14 bases in between. This CDR3 contains 14 residues. CDR3 coding DNA: TGCGCCAGCAGCCAATCGGGAGCGAGGAATGAAGCTTTCTTT. This encodes CASSQSGARNEAFF.

This CDR3 reads CASSQIRGNEQYF. In DNA form, the CDR3 reads TGTGCCAGCAGCCAGATTAGAGGAAACGAGCAGTACTTC. The genes are TRBV14 and TRBJ2-7; D unresolved. V was trimmed by 3 bases and J by 5 bases, leaving 11 bases between them. From germline, CDR1 is SGHDN and CDR2 FVKESK. There are 13 residues in the CDR3.

This clone was recorded at least ten times. The chain couples TRBV12-5 to TRBJ1-1; TRBD1 might be the D (5 bases). This CDR3 has 14 amino acids. Germline V CDR1 and CDR2: LGHNT, FRNRAP. Trimming stripped 1 base from V and 6 bases from J, with 12 bases between. CDR3 DNA: TGTGCTAGTGGTTTGGAGGGGTTGGGGGCTGAAGCTTTCTTT. Amino acid sequence: CASGLEGLGAEAFF.

This chain uses TRBV5-1 with TRBJ2-1, with 9 bases lining up with TRBD1. Per the germline V gene, CDR1 is SGHRS and CDR2 is YFSETQ. Trimming took 4 bases from V and 4 from J; bases not matched to a gene: 6. The CDR3 covers 15 residues. The CDR3 DNA sequence: TGCGCCAGCAGCCCGGGACAGGGCTTGTACAATGAGCAGTTCTTC. Its translation is CASSPGQGLYNEQFF. Drawing the rest from reference TRBV5-1 and TRBJ2-1, the complete variable domain is KAGVTQTPRYLIKTRGQQVTLSCSPISGHRSVSWYQQTPGQGLQFLFEYFSETQRNKGNFPGRFSGRQFSNSRSEMNVSTLELGDSALYLCASSPGQGLYNEQFFGPGTRLTVL.

The chain carries TRBV19 and TRBJ1-2; maybe TRBD1 (6 bases). CDR1 and CDR2 (germline): LNHDA, SQIVND (reference sequence). The CDR3 length is 13 residues. V lost 7 bases, J lost 4 bases, and 13 bases lay in between. The CDR3 reads CASTPGGAYGYTF. CDR3 sequence (DNA): TGTGCCAGTACCCCTGGGGGGGCCTATGGCTACACCTTC.

This rearrangement joins TRBV6-2 or TRBV6-3 to TRBJ1-1; D call uncertain. The CDR3 covers 14 residues. Germline CDR1 and CDR2: MNHEY and SVGEGT. Trimming pared 2 bases from V and 5 bases from J, leaving 12 bases between. The CDR3 DNA follows: TGTGCCAGCAGTTACCTCAGGAGGGAGACTGAAGCTTTCTTT. Its translation: CASSYLRRETEAFF.

J is TRBJ2-3 and V is TRBV15; perhaps D is TRBD1 or TRBD2 (5 bases each). Germline lookup yields CDR1 LNHNV and CDR2 YYDKDF (reference sequence). The CDR3 runs to 16 residues. The V gene lost 0 bases and the J gene lost 5 bases, with 15 bases spanning the gap. This CDR3 reads CATSREAATRGDTQYF. In DNA form, the CDR3 reads TGTGCCACCAGCAGAGAGGCGGCGACGAGGGGAGATACGCAGTATTTT.

The gene calls are TRBV18 and TRBJ1-5; perhaps TRBD1 as D (5 bases). The CDR3 has 13 residues. The germline V gene has CDR1 KGHSH and CDR2 LQKENI. V dropped 1 base and J dropped 8 bases, with 9 bases sitting between them. The CDR3 is CASSPQTVKPQHF. The CDR3 coding sequence is TGTGCCAGCTCACCACAGACAGTGAAGCCCCAGCATTTT.

The chain couples TRBV7-6 to TRBJ1-5; a possible D gene is TRBD1 (6 bases). This CDR3 region has 11 residues. Looked up from germline, CDR1 is SGHVS and CDR2 is FNYEAQ. The V and J ends lost 8 bases and 6 bases respectively, with 8 bases between them. CDR3 region: CASGGFQPQHF. DNA of the CDR3: TGTGCCAGCGGGGGCTTTCAGCCCCAGCATTTT.

The CDR3 DNA is TGTGCCAGCAGCTTAGAGCGGCAGGGACGAAACACCATATATTTT. Encoded protein: CASSLERQGRNTIYF. The chain recombines TRBV7-2 with TRBJ1-3; possible D gene TRBD1, 5 bases. The CDR3 runs 15 residues. The germline V gene has CDR1 SGHTA and CDR2 FQGNSA. The ends were cut back, 1 base at V and 5 bases at J, with 12 bases in the middle. Full variable domain (remainder filled in from reference TRBV7-2 and TRBJ1-3): GAGVSQSPSNKVTEKGKDVELRCDPISGHTALYWYRQSLGQGLEFLIYFQGNSAPDKSGLPSDRFSAERTGGSVSTLTIQRTQQEDSAVYLCASSLERQGRNTIYFGEGSWLTVV.

The gene calls are TRBV5-1 and TRBJ2-7; tentatively, D is TRBD1 (6 bases). The CDR3 is 16 amino acids. Trimming removed 3 bases at V and 0 bases at J, with 16 bases between. Germline values: CDR1 SGHRS, CDR2 YFSETQ. CDR3 in DNA: TGCGCCAGCAGCTCCGGGACATACAGTATCTCCTACGAGCAGTACTTC. This encodes CASSSGTYSISYEQYF. The variable domain in full, with the rest retrieved from reference TRBV5-1 and TRBJ2-7, is KAGVTQTPRYLIKTRGQQVTLSCSPISGHRSVSWYQQTPGQGLQFLFEYFSETQRNKGNFPGRFSGRQFSNSRSEMNVSTLELGDSALYLCASSSGTYSISYEQYFGPGTRLTVT.

This rearrangement joins TRBV29-1 to TRBJ1-1; no firm D call. The V end lost 4 bases, the J end lost 5 bases, and 14 bases lay between the germline ends. This CDR3 spans 13 amino acids. Looked up from germline, CDR1 is SQVTM and CDR2 is ANQGSEA. In nucleotides, the CDR3 is TGCAGCGTTGTGAACTTGGGTGAGACTGAAGCTTTCTTT. Its protein is CSVVNLGETEAFF.

CDR3 bases: TGTGCCAGCAGTGGCTGGGGTACAAGCAATCAGCCCCAGCATTTT. This sequence encodes CASSGWGTSNQPQHF. J is TRBJ1-5 and V is TRBV2; D gene uncertain. This CDR3 is 15 amino acids long. Per germline, CDR1 SNHLY and CDR2 FYNNEI. V lost 4 bases and J lost 1, with 11 bases in between.

This clone has a single count. The V and J genes are TRBV5-6 and TRBJ2-7; D is ambiguous. In germline, CDR1 is SGHDT, CDR2 YYEEEE. Trimming removed 0 bases at V and 7 bases at J, with 8 bases between. This CDR3 is 12 amino acids long. This chain's CDR3 is CASSLAPREQYF. CDR3 in DNA: TGTGCCAGCAGCTTGGCGCCCCGGGAGCAGTACTTC.

As regards this clone: The junction differs from germline at one of its ends, possibly a read error. V gene TRBV6-5 combines with J gene TRBJ1-1; D is unresolved. The CDR3 has 13 amino acids. CDR1 is MNHEY and CDR2 is SVGAGI in the germline V gene. As DNA, the CDR3 is TGTGCCAGCTCTCTTACGCAGAACATTGAAGCTTTCTTT. As protein: CASSLTQNIEAFF.

This clone has a handful of counts. The chain uses TRBV4-3 and TRBJ1-4, with D possibly being TRBD1 (5 bases). V dropped 4 bases and J dropped 0 bases, with 15 bases sitting between them. CDR1 and CDR2 (germline): LGHNA, YSLEER. CDR3 length: 17 amino acids. CDR3 residues: CASSPGTAYSTNEKLFF. The CDR3 nucleotides are TGCGCCAGCAGCCCTGGGACGGCCTATTCAACTAATGAAAAACTGTTTTTT.